Following are 2 T cell receptor beta chains from one sample sequenced in a study of blood T cell repertoires in COVID-19. Some clones are missing from TCRdb's copy, which holds only in-frame ones; the method was immunoSEQ multiplex PCR. Among under 200,000 clones listed, roughly 86% were seen once. Sequencing was done on a sample of peripheral blood. The receptor source for this set is a man aged 50-59 years with active or convalescent COVID-19.

The V and J genes are TRBV7-9 and TRBJ2-5; 7 bases are a match to TRBD1. The V segment lost 2 bases and the J segment 4 bases; nucleotides outside the gene matches: 10. CDR3 length equals 16 residues. CDR1 and CDR2 from the germline V gene are SEHNR and FQNEAQ (reference sequence). The CDR3 nucleotides read TGTGCCAGCAGCTTACAACAGGGGCGCTATGGAGAGACCCAGTACTTC. Translation: CASSLQQGRYGETQYF.

The chain combines TRBV9 with TRBJ1-5, with 9 bases that match TRBD1. CDR3 size: 15 residues. V was pared by 0 bases and J by 6 bases, with 4 bases of the junction left unmatched. CDR1 is SGDLS and CDR2 is YYNGEE in the germline V gene. The CDR3 region is CASSVGQGGGQPQHF. The CDR3 nucleotides read TGTGCCAGCAGCGTAGGACAGGGGGGAGGTCAGCCCCAGCATTTT. The whole variable domain, remainder taken from reference TRBV9 and TRBJ1-5, is DSGVTQTPKHLITATGQRVTLRCSPRSGDLSVYWYQQSLDQGLQFLIQYYNGEERAKGNILERFSAQQFPDLHSELNLSSLELGDSALYFCASSVGQGGGQPQHFGDGTRLSIL.